These 10 T cell receptor beta chains were all obtained from the same sample, sequenced in a study of T cell responses to AZD1222 COVID-19 vaccine. Sequencing used immunoSEQ multiplex PCR; TCRdb keeps in-frame clones, though not all of them. The sample holds about 160,000 clones, 92% seen once. The source material was peripheral blood, sampled 28 days after the second AZD1222 dose. The source is an adult who received the AZD1222 COVID-19 vaccine.

The J gene is TRBJ1-2, the V gene TRBV5-6, with 8 bases identical to TRBD1. The V gene end was trimmed by 1 base and the J gene end by 4 bases; junction bases not matched to a gene: 6. The CDR3 runs to 15 residues. Germline CDR1 reads SGHDT; CDR2 reads YYEEEE. The CDR3 bases are TGTGCCAGCAGCTTGAGGACAGGGACCCTCTATGGCTACACCTTC. It encodes CASSLRTGTLYGYTF.

DNA for the CDR3: TGTGCCAGCAGCCAGGGGACAACAACTAATGAAAAACTGTTTTTT. Translated: CASSQGTTTNEKLFF. The chain recombines TRBV7-9 with TRBJ1-4; D is perhaps TRBD1 (6 bases). Trimming removed 5 bases at V and 0 bases at J, with 10 bases between. Germline lookup yields CDR1 SEHNR and CDR2 FQNEAQ (reference sequence). The CDR3 contains 15 residues.

In its sample, this clone was seen a few times. The chain is built from TRBV6-5 and TRBJ1-2; the D is unclear. This CDR3 comprises 15 residues. Germline loops: CDR1 MNHEY, CDR2 SVGAGI. Trimming shortened V by 4 bases and J by 4 bases, and 16 bases separated the two germline ends. CDR3 in amino acids: CASSFLSRSGYGYTF. CDR3 nucleotides: TGTGCCAGCAGTTTTCTTTCCCGGTCCGGCTATGGCTACACCTTC.

The J gene is TRBJ1-2, the V gene TRBV29-1; D gene uncertain. CDR3 length equals 14 residues. Germline CDR1 SQVTM, CDR2 ANQGSEA. Trimming shortened V by 0 bases and J by 4 bases, and 12 bases separated the two germline ends. The CDR3 protein is CSVEDLSAGYGYTF. CDR3 DNA sequence: TGCAGCGTTGAAGATCTCTCCGCCGGCTATGGCTACACCTTC.

The CDR3 spells CASSLPKKLDRAPNQPQHF. CDR3 DNA sequence: TGTGCCAGCAGCCTACCAAAGAAACTAGACAGGGCCCCTAATCAGCCCCAGCATTTT. The chain recombines TRBV3-1 (or the pseudogene TRBV3-2) with TRBJ1-5; 7 nucleotides align to TRBD1. The trim removed 4 bases at V and 4 bases at J, leaving 19 bases unmatched. Germline V CDR1 and CDR2: LGHDT, YNNKEL (reference sequence). The CDR3 loop spans 19 amino acids.

The sample holds one count of this clone. The chain couples TRBV9 to TRBJ2-1; possible D gene TRBD2, 5 bases. Per the germline V gene, CDR1 is SGDLS and CDR2 is YYNGEE. CDR3 length: 16 residues. V lost 3 bases, J lost 0 bases, and 13 bases lay in between. The CDR3 region is CASSASGRFSYNEQFF. The CDR3 DNA is TGTGCCAGCAGCGCAAGCGGCCGATTCTCCTACAATGAGCAGTTCTTC.

The V and J genes are TRBV28 and TRBJ1-4, with D perhaps matching TRBD1 (6 bases). The V end was cut by 9 bases, the J end by 0 bases, with 17 bases between. Germline V gives CDR1 MDHEN, CDR2 SYDVKM. This CDR3 comprises 16 residues. The DNA of the CDR3 is TGTGCCAGTCGACGCCAGGGGCGGGCAACTAATGAAAAACTGTTTTTT. It encodes CASRRQGRATNEKLFF. The full variable domain, with the rest looked up from reference TRBV28 and TRBJ1-4, is DVKVTQSSRYLVKRTGEKVFLECVQDMDHENMFWYRQDPGLGLRLIYFSYDVKMKEKGDIPEGYSVSREKKERFSLILESASTNQTSMYLCASRRQGRATNEKLFFGSGTQLSVL.

The chain combines TRBV25-1 with TRBJ2-1; D is possibly TRBD2 (6 bases). Germline V gives CDR1 MGHDK, CDR2 SYGVNS. The CDR3 covers 15 residues. The V and J ends lost 2 bases and 4 bases respectively, with 12 bases between them. The CDR3 is CASSEKWEVYNEQFF. The CDR3 nucleotides are TGTGCCAGCAGTGAAAAGTGGGAGGTTTACAATGAGCAGTTCTTC.

The chain couples TRBV6-2 or TRBV6-3 to TRBJ1-2; no reliable D call. V was cut by 5 bases and J by 5 bases, with 15 bases left in between. The CDR3 contains 14 residues. The germline gives CDR1 MNHEY, CDR2 SVGEGT. The CDR3 coding sequence is TGTGCCAGCAGTCCCCTCGGCGGGTGGTATGGCTACACCTTC. It encodes CASSPLGGWYGYTF.

There are a few counts of this clone. Within the sample, other DNA sequences also encode this same CDR3. The gene calls are TRBV27 and TRBJ2-1; 8 bases are shared with TRBD2. This CDR3 has 15 amino acids. V shed 2 bases, J shed 0 bases, and the junction held 0 bases outside the gene matches. The germline gives CDR1 MNHEY, CDR2 SMNVEV (reference sequence). CDR3 bases: TGTGCCAGCAGTTTAAGCGGGGGCTCCTACAATGAGCAGTTCTTC. Its protein is CASSLSGGSYNEQFF.